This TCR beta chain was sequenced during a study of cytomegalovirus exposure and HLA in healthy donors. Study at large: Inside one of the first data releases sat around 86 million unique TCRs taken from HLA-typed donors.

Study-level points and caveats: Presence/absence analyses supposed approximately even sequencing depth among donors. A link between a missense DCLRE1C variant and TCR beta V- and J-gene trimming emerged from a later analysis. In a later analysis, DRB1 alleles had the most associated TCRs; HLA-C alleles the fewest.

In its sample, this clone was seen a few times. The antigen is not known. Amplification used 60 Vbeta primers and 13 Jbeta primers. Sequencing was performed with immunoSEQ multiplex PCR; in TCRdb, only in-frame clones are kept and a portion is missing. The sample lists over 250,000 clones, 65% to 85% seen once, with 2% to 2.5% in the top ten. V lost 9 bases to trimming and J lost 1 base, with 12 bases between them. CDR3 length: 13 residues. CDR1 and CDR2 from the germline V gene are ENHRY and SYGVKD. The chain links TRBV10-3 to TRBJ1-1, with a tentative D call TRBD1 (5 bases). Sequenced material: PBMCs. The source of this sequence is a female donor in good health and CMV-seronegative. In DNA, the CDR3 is TGTGCCATAAGGGGACTTCGGAACACTGAAGCTTTCTTT. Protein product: CAIRGLRNTEAFF.